This is a list of T cell receptor beta chains from one sample in a study of long-term antiretroviral therapy in people with HIV. Sequencing used immunoSEQ multiplex PCR; TCRdb keeps in-frame clones, though not all of them. The data show 48,000 or so clones, about 88% seen once. Material: unsorted PBMCs, obtained 0.8 years after starting antiretroviral therapy. Source of these receptors: a woman younger than 35 with HIV. CDR3s include the opening cysteine and the closing phenylalanine or tryptophan. Each record gives: clone size, V gene, J gene, D gene, CDR3 DNA, CDR3 protein. D genes are given only for firm matches. Clone size is stated in some rows and not others, as once, few, many or a class when expanded.

clone size: once
V gene: TRBV7-3
J gene: TRBJ2-3
D gene: TRBD1
CDR3 DNA: TGTGCCAGCAGCCCGGGACAGGGGTCCACAGATACGCAGTATTTT
CDR3 protein: CASSPGQGSTDTQYF

clone size: .
V gene: TRBV4-3
J gene: TRBJ1-2
D gene: TRBD1
CDR3 DNA: TGCGCCAGCAGCCAAGACAGGGGGCAAGGGTATGGCTACACCTTC
CDR3 protein: CASSQDRGQGYGYTF

clone size: .
V gene: TRBV5-4
J gene: TRBJ1-5
D gene: TRBD1
CDR3 DNA: TGTGCCAGCAGCGCCGGGACAGGGAATCAGCCCCAGCATTTT
CDR3 protein: CASSAGTGNQPQHF

clone size: .
V gene: TRBV6-1
J gene: TRBJ2-6
D gene: .
CDR3 DNA: TGTGCCAGCCTCGACTCTGGGGCCAACGTCCTGACTTTC
CDR3 protein: CASLDSGANVLTF

clone size: .
V gene: TRBV28
J gene: TRBJ2-2
D gene: .
CDR3 DNA: TGTGCCAGCAGTCCACAGAACACCGGGGAGCTGTTTTTT
CDR3 protein: CASSPQNTGELFF

clone size: .
V gene: TRBV28
J gene: TRBJ1-4
D gene: .
CDR3 DNA: TGTGCCACCGCCCAAGACACCACCGCTGAAAAACTGTTTTTT
CDR3 protein: CATAQDTTAEKLFF

clone size: .
V gene: TRBV9
J gene: TRBJ1-1
D gene: TRBD1
CDR3 DNA: TGTGCCAGCAGCGTAGGACAGGGGGCTCGGGACGGAAAAGCTTTCTTT
CDR3 protein: CASSVGQGARDGKAFF

clone size: .
V gene: TRBV7-2
J gene: TRBJ2-5
D gene: .
CDR3 DNA: TGTGCCAGCAGCTTAGCGGGGGAGACCCAGTACTTC
CDR3 protein: CASSLAGETQYF

clone size: .
V gene: TRBV7-6
J gene: TRBJ2-1
D gene: .
CDR3 DNA: TGTGCCAGCAGCCGTAGCGGATATTCCTACAATGAGCAGTTCTTC
CDR3 protein: CASSRSGYSYNEQFF

clone size: .
V gene: TRBV4-3
J gene: TRBJ1-5
D gene: TRBD1
CDR3 DNA: TGCGCCAGCAGCCAAGCAGGGGGGAATCAGCCCCAGCATTTT
CDR3 protein: CASSQAGGNQPQHF

clone size: .
V gene: TRBV14
J gene: TRBJ2-6
D gene: TRBD1
CDR3 DNA: TGTGCCAGCAGCCAAGATCTGACAGGGGCCCCCTCTGGGGCCAACGTCCTGACTTTC
CDR3 protein: CASSQDLTGAPSGANVLTF

clone size: once
V gene: TRBV14
J gene: TRBJ1-1
D gene: .
CDR3 DNA: TGTGCCAGCAGCCCTCCTGGATCGAAGGGTTTCTTT
CDR3 protein: CASSPPGSKGFF

clone size: .
V gene: TRBV7-3
J gene: TRBJ2-1
D gene: .
CDR3 DNA: TGTGCCAGCAGCTTAAATCAGGGGGAGCAGTTCTTC
CDR3 protein: CASSLNQGEQFF

clone size: once
V gene: TRBV7-6
J gene: TRBJ2-5
D gene: TRBD1
CDR3 DNA: TGTGCCAGCAGCTTAGCTGGACAGGGGGCGGTTGAAGAGACCCAGTACTTC
CDR3 protein: CASSLAGQGAVEETQYF

clone size: .
V gene: TRBV25-1
J gene: TRBJ2-5
D gene: .
CDR3 DNA: TGTGCCAGCAGTGAATATGGGCAGGGGCTAGAGACCCAGTACTTC
CDR3 protein: CASSEYGQGLETQYF

clone size: .
V gene: TRBV27
J gene: TRBJ2-2
D gene: .
CDR3 DNA: TGTGCCAGCAGTTTATCCCTATTACAGCGGGTTAACACCGGGGAGCTGTTTTTT
CDR3 protein: CASSLSLLQRVNTGELFF

clone size: .
V gene: TRBV2
J gene: TRBJ1-1
D gene: .
CDR3 DNA: TGTGCCAAAGCTGGGGAGGGGGGAAACACTGAAGCTTTCTTT
CDR3 protein: CAKAGEGGNTEAFF

clone size: .
V gene: TRBV4-3
J gene: TRBJ2-1
D gene: .
CDR3 DNA: TGCGCCAGCAGCCAAGACGAAGGTCGGCAGTTCTTC
CDR3 protein: CASSQDEGRQFF

clone size: .
V gene: TRBV7-3
J gene: TRBJ2-1
D gene: .
CDR3 DNA: TGTGCCAGCAGCTTAGGGGGCATCAATGAGCAGTTCTTC
CDR3 protein: CASSLGGINEQFF

clone size: .
V gene: TRBV28
J gene: TRBJ2-6
D gene: .
CDR3 DNA: TGTGCCAGCAGCATCTCTGGGGCCAACGTCCTGACTTTC
CDR3 protein: CASSISGANVLTF

clone size: .
V gene: TRBV9
J gene: TRBJ1-1
D gene: .
CDR3 DNA: TGTGCCAGCAGCGCAAATCAGGGAGTTGGGACTGAAGCTTTCTTT
CDR3 protein: CASSANQGVGTEAFF

clone size: .
V gene: TRBV4-2
J gene: TRBJ1-1
D gene: .
CDR3 DNA: TGTGCCAGCAGCCAAGATCTAAGGCTGAGGGTAGAGTGGAACACTGAAGCTTTCTTT
CDR3 protein: CASSQDLRLRVEWNTEAFF

clone size: .
V gene: TRBV11-3
J gene: TRBJ2-4
D gene: TRBD1
CDR3 DNA: TGTGCCAGCAGCACAGACAGGGAAAACATTCAGTACTTC
CDR3 protein: CASSTDRENIQYF

clone size: .
V gene: TRBV9
J gene: TRBJ2-3
D gene: .
CDR3 DNA: TGTGCCAGCAGCGGAACCACAGATACGCAGTATTTT
CDR3 protein: CASSGTTDTQYF

clone size: .
V gene: TRBV28
J gene: TRBJ2-7
D gene: TRBD2
CDR3 DNA: TGTGCCAGCAGTTTGAGTCGGGAGGGCCTTGGGGAGCAGTACTTC
CDR3 protein: CASSLSREGLGEQYF

clone size: .
V gene: TRBV5-1
J gene: TRBJ1-6
D gene: TRBD1
CDR3 DNA: TGCGCCAGCCGGCGGGACAGAAATAATTCACCCCTCCACTTT
CDR3 protein: CASRRDRNNSPLHF

clone size: few
V gene: TRBV28
J gene: TRBJ1-2
D gene: TRBD1
CDR3 DNA: TGTGCCAGCAGTTTTGGTTCAGGGGGGATAAATGGCTACACCTTC
CDR3 protein: CASSFGSGGINGYTF

clone size: .
V gene: TRBV7-6
J gene: TRBJ2-7
D gene: .
CDR3 DNA: TGTGCCAGCAGCTTAGGAGACTACGAGCAGTACTTC
CDR3 protein: CASSLGDYEQYF

clone size: .
V gene: TRBV28
J gene: TRBJ2-1
D gene: TRBD2
CDR3 DNA: TGTGCCAGCAGCCCTCGTAGCGGGAGGGCCAGGTACAATGAGCAGTTCTTC
CDR3 protein: CASSPRSGRARYNEQFF

clone size: .
V gene: TRBV7-9
J gene: TRBJ2-7
D gene: TRBD1
CDR3 DNA: TGTGCCAGCAGACCGGGACAGCACTACGAGCAGTACTTC
CDR3 protein: CASRPGQHYEQYF

clone size: once
V gene: TRBV11-2
J gene: TRBJ2-5
D gene: TRBD2
CDR3 DNA: TGTGCCAGCAAGGGGCTAGCGGGAGTCAGGCCCCCTCTGGGCCAGTACTTC
CDR3 protein: CASKGLAGVRPPLGQYF

clone size: .
V gene: TRBV7-2
J gene: TRBJ2-3
D gene: TRBD2
CDR3 DNA: TGTGCCAGCAGCTCCGATAGCGGGAGGGCAGATACGCAGTATTTT
CDR3 protein: CASSSDSGRADTQYF

clone size: .
V gene: TRBV25-1
J gene: TRBJ1-5
D gene: .
CDR3 DNA: TGTGCCAGCAGTGAATGGGGACAGCCCCAGCATTTT
CDR3 protein: CASSEWGQPQHF

clone size: .
V gene: TRBV12-1
J gene: TRBJ2-7
D gene: .
CDR3 DNA: TGTGCCAGCAGCTTTGAGCGGGACGCCTACGAGCAGTACTTC
CDR3 protein: CASSFERDAYEQYF

clone size: few
V gene: TRBV13
J gene: TRBJ1-1
D gene: .
CDR3 DNA: TGTGCCAGCAGGGAGGCGGCGGGGCTCCTGACTGAAGCTTTCTTT
CDR3 protein: CASREAAGLLTEAFF

clone size: .
V gene: TRBV2
J gene: TRBJ2-4
D gene: TRBD2
CDR3 DNA: TGTGCCAGCCACCCGACTAGCGGGGGCACCAAAAACATTCAGTACTTC
CDR3 protein: CASHPTSGGTKNIQYF

clone size: .
V gene: TRBV4-2
J gene: TRBJ2-2
D gene: .
CDR3 DNA: TGTGCCAGCAGCCAAGGGGTCGGGGAGCTGTTTTTT
CDR3 protein: CASSQGVGELFF

clone size: .
V gene: TRBV7-9
J gene: TRBJ2-2
D gene: .
CDR3 DNA: TGTGCCAGCAGCTTAGGCGGGGCGAACACCGGGGAGCTGTTTTTT
CDR3 protein: CASSLGGANTGELFF

clone size: .
V gene: TRBV2
J gene: TRBJ2-6
D gene: .
CDR3 DNA: TGTGCCAGCAAGGCGAGAGAACAAATCTCTGGGGCCAACGTCCTGACTTTC
CDR3 protein: CASKAREQISGANVLTF

clone size: .
V gene: TRBV27
J gene: TRBJ2-1
D gene: TRBD2
CDR3 DNA: TGTGCCAGCACTCTACTAGCGGGGAGCTCCTACAATGAGCAGTTCTTC
CDR3 protein: CASTLLAGSSYNEQFF

clone size: .
V gene: TRBV28
J gene: TRBJ2-3
D gene: .
CDR3 DNA: TGTGCCAGCAGTGGGAGATCCAGCACAGATACGCAGTATTTT
CDR3 protein: CASSGRSSTDTQYF

clone size: .
V gene: TRBV7-9
J gene: TRBJ1-1
D gene: .
CDR3 DNA: TGCGCCAGCAGCCCCTTTCGGAACACTGAAGCTTTCTTT
CDR3 protein: CASSPFRNTEAFF

clone size: .
V gene: TRBV5-1
J gene: TRBJ1-1
D gene: .
CDR3 DNA: TGCGCCAGCAGCCTCGGGACGACCTCTCGGACTGAAGCTTTCTTT
CDR3 protein: CASSLGTTSRTEAFF

clone size: few
V gene: TRBV19
J gene: TRBJ1-1
D gene: .
CDR3 DNA: TGTGCCACTAAGAGGGGGGCGCTTGGCACTGAAGCTTTCTTT
CDR3 protein: CATKRGALGTEAFF

clone size: once
V gene: TRBV9
J gene: TRBJ2-1
D gene: .
CDR3 DNA: TGTGCCAGCAGCGTAGAGGCCACCGGGCCCTATGAGCAGTTCTTC
CDR3 protein: CASSVEATGPYEQFF